This T cell receptor beta chain was documented in a study of shared clonotypes between healthy human individuals. About the study: The cohort comprised a couple of women and a few men. Their ages spanned 18 to 49 years. General study points: The study found approximately 5% of naive CD4 clonotypes shared across several donors. Sampling involved blood alone; tissue repertoires likely differ.

The assay was run at deep level. Sequenced by immunoSEQ multiplex PCR; TCRdb stores in-frame clones only, minus some. Seen here are about 2 million clones, about 94% observed once, and the top ten hold roughly 1.1%. On this clone itself: The antigen is undetermined.

This CDR3 region has 13 residues. Trimming removed 1 base at V and 6 bases at J, with 12 bases between. Germline V lookup: CDR1 GTSNPN, CDR2 SVGIG (reference sequence). CD45RO-negative cells were positively selected for CCR7, leaving out terminally differentiated effector memory CD45RA+ cells. Sample: naive CD8+ T cells sorted from blood. The receptor comes from a man aged 18 to 29 in good health. This chain connects TRBV30 to TRBJ1-2, with D tentatively TRBD1 (5 bases). CDR3 protein: CAWSADGTDGYTF. For the CDR3, the DNA is TGTGCCTGGAGTGCGGACGGGACTGATGGCTACACCTTC.